This T cell receptor (beta chain) was recorded in a study of blood T cell repertoires in COVID-19 (dated by TCRdb to the early 2020s). At the level of the whole study: Samples covering the acute and convalescent phases of COVID-19 were provided by collaborators in the United States, Italy and Spain. The material from the prospective study consisted of cDNA or gDNA derived from T cells, B-cell-depleted T cells, or PBMCs. The dataset comprised deeply sampled blood TCRbeta repertoires from subjects exposed to, actively infected with, or recovered from COVID-19. The repertoires were released in a freely available public database intended as a resource for research on the immune response to SARS-CoV-2. Samples came from the ongoing ImmuneRACE study (first 160 participants) plus 1,254 subjects from 6 global collaborators. Sample metadata almost always included a de-identified subject ID, COVID-19 status, age in years and sex. Where HLA class I and class II types were available, the types were taken from metadata supplied by the sample provider, not from assay-based typing.

Collaborating institutions collected whole blood in K2EDTA tubes following their own protocols. Collaborator samples were shipped for TCRbeta analysis as frozen whole blood, isolated PBMCs, or DNA extracted from either sample type. The investigation overall reported the following: The quantity of clinical and demographic metadata differed by source and by participant and was supplied without curation.

Including the terminal cysteine and phenylalanine, the CDR3 comprises 18 residues. The entry retains the CDR3 DNA only, 54 bases that are in frame from base 1. The germline V gene provides CDR1 MNHEY and CDR2 SVGEGT. Cut back by 5 bases and 1 base, the V and J ends lie 24 bases apart. The immunoSEQ Assay, a bias-controlled multiplex PCR, was used to amplify TCRbeta CDR3 regions from genomic DNA. Per the original workflow: The number of nucleated cells in each sample was estimated from the amplification of reference gene primers within the assay. To quantify the absolute abundance of each unique TCRbeta CDR3 rearrangement, sequence reads were collapsed and filtered. For each sample, productive Simpson clonality was calculated as the square root of Simpson's diversity index across productive rearrangements. TCRdb's version of the immuneACCESS table is confined to in-frame rearrangements and falls short of the full clone set. An unresolved V gene accounts for under half of the shortfall where checked; the remainder is of unknown origin. V, J and clone size are those of that table, while D and trimming were read from the DNA. This sample has over 200,000 clones in its table, and 80% of those were observed once. The ten largest account for approximately 5.4% of the sample.

Details on this clone: The antigen it recognizes is unknown. The sample holds no much larger clone one base away, and base qualities are not on file.

The V and J genes are TRBV6-2 or TRBV6-3 and TRBJ2-7; a tentative D call is TRBD2 (6 bases match). Sequenced sample: peripheral blood. This sequence was found in a human donor in a cohort sampled during active COVID-19. The CDR3 region has the sequence CASSKAPPSGAWSYEQYF. The nucleotide sequence is TGTGCCAGCAGTAAAGCCCCACCCTCGGGAGCGTGGTCCTACGAGCAGTACTTC.